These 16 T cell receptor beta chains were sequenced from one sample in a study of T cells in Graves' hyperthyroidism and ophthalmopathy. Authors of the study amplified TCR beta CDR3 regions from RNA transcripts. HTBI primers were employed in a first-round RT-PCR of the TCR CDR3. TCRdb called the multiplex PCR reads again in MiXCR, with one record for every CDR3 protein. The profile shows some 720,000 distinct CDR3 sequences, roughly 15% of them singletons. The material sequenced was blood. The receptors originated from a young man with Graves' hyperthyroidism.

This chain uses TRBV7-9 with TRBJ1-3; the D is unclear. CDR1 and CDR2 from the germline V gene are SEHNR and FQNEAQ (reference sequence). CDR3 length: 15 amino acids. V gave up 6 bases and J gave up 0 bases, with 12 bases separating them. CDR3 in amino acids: CASRPGFPSGNTIYF. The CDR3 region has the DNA TGTGCCAGCAGGCCCGGGTTCCCCTCTGGAAACACCATATATTTT.

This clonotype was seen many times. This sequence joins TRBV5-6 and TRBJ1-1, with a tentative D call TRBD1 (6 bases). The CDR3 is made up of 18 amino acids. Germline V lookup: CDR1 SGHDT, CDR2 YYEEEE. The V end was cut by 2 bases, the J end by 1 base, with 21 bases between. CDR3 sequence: CASSLKLWSGGTNTEAFF. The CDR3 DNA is TGTGCCAGCAGCTTAAAGTTGTGGTCGGGGGGCACGAACACTGAAGCTTTCTTT.

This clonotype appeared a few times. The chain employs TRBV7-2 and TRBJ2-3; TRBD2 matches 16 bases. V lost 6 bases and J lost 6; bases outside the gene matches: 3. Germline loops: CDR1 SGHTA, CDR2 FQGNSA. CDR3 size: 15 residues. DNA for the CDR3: TGTGCCAGCAGACCGGGACTAGCGGGAGGGGATACGCAGTATTTT. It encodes CASRPGLAGGDTQYF.

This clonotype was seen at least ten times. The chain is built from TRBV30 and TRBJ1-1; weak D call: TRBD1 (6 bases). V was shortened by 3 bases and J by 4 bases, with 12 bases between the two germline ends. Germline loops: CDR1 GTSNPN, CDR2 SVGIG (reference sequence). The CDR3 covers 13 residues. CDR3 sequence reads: CAWSRGVSTEAFF. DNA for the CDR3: TGTGCCTGGAGCAGGGGAGTGAGCACTGAAGCTTTCTTT.

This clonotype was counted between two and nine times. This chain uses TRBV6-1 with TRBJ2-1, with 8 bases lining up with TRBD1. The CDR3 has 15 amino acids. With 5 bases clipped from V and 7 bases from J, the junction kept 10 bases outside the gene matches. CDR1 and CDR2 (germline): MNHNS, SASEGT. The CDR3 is CASSPRTGLGNEQFF. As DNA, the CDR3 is TGTGCCAGCAGTCCTCGGACAGGGTTGGGGAATGAGCAGTTCTTC.

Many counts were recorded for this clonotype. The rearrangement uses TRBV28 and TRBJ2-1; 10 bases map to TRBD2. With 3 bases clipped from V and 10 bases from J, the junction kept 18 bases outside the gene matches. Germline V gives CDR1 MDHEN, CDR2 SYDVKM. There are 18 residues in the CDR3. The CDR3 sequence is CASSFRRARLAGVGEQFF. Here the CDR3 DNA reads TGTGCCAGCAGTTTTCGGCGGGCTCGGCTAGCGGGAGTGGGGGAGCAGTTCTTC.

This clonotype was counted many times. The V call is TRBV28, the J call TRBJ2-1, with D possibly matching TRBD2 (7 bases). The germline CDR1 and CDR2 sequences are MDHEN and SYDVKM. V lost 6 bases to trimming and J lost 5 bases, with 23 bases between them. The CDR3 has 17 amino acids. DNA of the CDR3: TGTGCCAGCAGCCATAAAAGTGCGGGGGCATGGGACAATGAGCAGTTCTTC. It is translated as CASSHKSAGAWDNEQFF.

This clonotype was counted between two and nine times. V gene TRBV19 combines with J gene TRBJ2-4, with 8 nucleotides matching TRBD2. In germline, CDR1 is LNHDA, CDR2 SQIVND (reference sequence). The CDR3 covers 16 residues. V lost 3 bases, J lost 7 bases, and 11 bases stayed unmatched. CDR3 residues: CASSIRSGSSRNIQYF. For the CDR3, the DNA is TGTGCCAGTAGTATCAGGAGCGGGAGCAGTAGGAACATTCAGTACTTC.

The CDR3 protein is CSVVGGTGVKNIQYF. CDR3 DNA sequence: TGCAGCGTTGTCGGCGGGACAGGAGTCAAAAACATTCAGTACTTC. V is TRBV29-1 and J is TRBJ2-4; the match to TRBD1 covers 8 bases. The J segment lost 3 bases and the V segment lost 4 bases, leaving 8 bases of the junction unmatched. Per the germline V gene, CDR1 is SQVTM and CDR2 is ANQGSEA. The CDR3 runs 15 residues.

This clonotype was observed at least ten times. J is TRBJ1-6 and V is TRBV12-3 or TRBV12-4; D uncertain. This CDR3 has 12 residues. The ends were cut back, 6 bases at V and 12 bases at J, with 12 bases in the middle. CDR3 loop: CASRTRSRPLHF. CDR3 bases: TGTGCCAGCAGGACCCGGTCTCGACCCCTCCACTTT.

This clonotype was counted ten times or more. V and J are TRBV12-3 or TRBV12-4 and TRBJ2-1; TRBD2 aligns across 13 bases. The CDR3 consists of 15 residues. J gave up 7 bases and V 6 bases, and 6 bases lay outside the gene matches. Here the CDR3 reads CASRAGTSGINEQFF. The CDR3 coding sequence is TGTGCCAGCAGAGCCGGGACTAGCGGGATTAATGAGCAGTTCTTC.

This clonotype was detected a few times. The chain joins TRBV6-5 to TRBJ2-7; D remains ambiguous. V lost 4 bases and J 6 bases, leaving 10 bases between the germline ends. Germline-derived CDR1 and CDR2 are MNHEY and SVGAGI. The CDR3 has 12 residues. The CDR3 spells CASSFKRGEQYF. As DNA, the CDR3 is TGTGCCAGCAGTTTTAAAAGAGGCGAGCAGTACTTC.

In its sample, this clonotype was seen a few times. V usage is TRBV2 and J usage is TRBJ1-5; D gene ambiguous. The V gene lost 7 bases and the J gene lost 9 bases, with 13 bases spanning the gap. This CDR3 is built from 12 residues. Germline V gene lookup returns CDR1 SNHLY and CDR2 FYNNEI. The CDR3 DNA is TGTGCCAGCACCAGGACGCCGGGGCCCCAGCATTTT. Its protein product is CASTRTPGPQHF.

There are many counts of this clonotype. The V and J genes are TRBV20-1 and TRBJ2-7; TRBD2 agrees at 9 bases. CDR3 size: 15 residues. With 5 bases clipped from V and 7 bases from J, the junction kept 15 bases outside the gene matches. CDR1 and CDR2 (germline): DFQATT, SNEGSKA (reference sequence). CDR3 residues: CSAQGAGGRLGEQYF. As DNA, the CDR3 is TGCAGTGCTCAAGGAGCGGGAGGCCGGTTGGGAGAGCAGTACTTC.

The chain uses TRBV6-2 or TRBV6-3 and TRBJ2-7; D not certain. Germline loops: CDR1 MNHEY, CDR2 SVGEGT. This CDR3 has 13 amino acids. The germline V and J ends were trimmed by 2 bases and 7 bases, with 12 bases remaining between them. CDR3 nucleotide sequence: TGTGCCAGCAGTTACGGCACCGTGTGGGAGCAGTACTTC. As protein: CASSYGTVWEQYF.

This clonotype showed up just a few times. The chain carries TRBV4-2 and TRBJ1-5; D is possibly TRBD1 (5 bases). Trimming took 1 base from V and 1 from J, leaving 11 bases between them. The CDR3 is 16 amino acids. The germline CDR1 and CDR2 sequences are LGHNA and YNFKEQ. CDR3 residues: CASSQVEGRSNQPQHF. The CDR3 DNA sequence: TGTGCCAGCAGCCAAGTGGAGGGACGGAGCAATCAGCCCCAGCATTTT.